This T cell receptor (beta chain) was identified during a study of molecular identifiers for immune sequencing clone quantification. TCRdb re-called the PCR reads through MiXCR, storing one row per CDR3 protein. The repertoire holds nearly 650,000 distinct CDR3 sequences, with roughly 27% as singletons. This clonotype was counted only a few times. Antigen unknown. Libraries of naive CD8 cells were prepared from around 20,000 to 1,000,000 sorted cells using 10%, 30% or 50% RNA. Overall study findings and caveats: Clones above 20 RNA copies contained over 98% of effector molecules but under 1% of naive ones.

The trim removed 6 bases at V and 1 base at J, leaving 6 bases unmatched. Germline CDR1 and CDR2: MNHEY and SMNVEV (reference sequence). The CDR3 loop spans 15 amino acids. V and J are TRBV27 and TRBJ2-5; 9 bases fit TRBD2. The sample comprised naive CD8+ T cells from blood, with Jurkat cell RNA spiked in. As to subset: FACS-sorted CD8+CD4-CCR7+CD45RA+ naive T cells. The clonotype originates from a human donor in good health. Some libraries in this study had Jurkat cell RNA spiked in. CDR3 loop: CASSAVAGVQETQYF. The CDR3, as DNA: TGTGCCAGCAGCGCGGTAGCGGGAGTCCAAGAGACCCAGTACTTC.